This TCR beta chain was recorded in a study of metastatic and nonmetastatic thyroid tumors. Overall study results and limits: Across blood and tumor, TCR beta diversity in malignant thyroid tumors was reportedly significantly higher than in benign nodules.

Thyroid surgery had not been preceded by any treatment in any patient. The table lists this clone with many counts. Its antigen is as yet unknown. TCRdb re-called the PCR reads through MiXCR. This table holds roughly 41,000 clones, 16% found once. With V trimmed by 5 bases and J by 3 bases, 4 bases remained unmatched. Germline CDR1 MNHNS, CDR2 SASEGT. CDR3 length: 13 amino acids. Sequencing input: blood. The clonotype originates from a female donor with papillary thyroid cancer or a benign thyroid nodule (not recorded which). Some clones in this sample may be carry-over from other donors' samples. The chain joins TRBV6-1 to TRBJ2-7; 7 bases are a match to TRBD1. CDR3: CASSLGQDYEQYF. In nucleotides, the CDR3 is TGTGCCAGCAGTTTAGGACAGGACTACGAGCAGTACTTC.